These 5 T cell receptor beta chains share one sample of origin, sequenced in a study of shared clonotypes between healthy human individuals. Assay used: immunoSEQ multiplex PCR; TCRdb lists only in-frame clones, some missing. The sample holds some 480,000 clones; roughly 85% are singletons and the top ten take about 12%. Sequencing input: PBMCs. The receptors shown here come from a woman in her forties in good health. Some clones in this sample may be carry-over from other donors' samples.

The V call is TRBV7-6, the J call TRBJ2-7, with 7 bases that match TRBD2. J lost 5 bases, V lost 3 bases, and 7 bases had no gene match. Germline lookup yields CDR1 SGHVS and CDR2 FNYEAQ. The CDR3 contains 14 residues. The CDR3 is CASSFFASGDEQYF. The CDR3 bases are TGTGCCAGCAGCTTCTTCGCTAGCGGCGACGAGCAGTACTTC.

Many counts were recorded for this clone. The J gene is TRBJ1-5, the V gene TRBV5-1; D is ambiguous. This CDR3 spans 14 amino acids. Trimming stripped 4 bases from V and 2 bases from J, with 10 bases between. Germline CDR1 SGHRS, CDR2 YFSETQ. The CDR3 protein is CASSEGNGNQPQHF. The CDR3 DNA reads TGCGCCAGCAGCGAGGGAAACGGCAATCAGCCCCAGCATTTT. Supplemented by reference TRBV5-1 and TRBJ1-5, the full variable domain reads KAGVTQTPRYLIKTRGQQVTLSCSPISGHRSVSWYQQTPGQGLQFLFEYFSETQRNKGNFPGRFSGRQFSNSRSEMNVSTLELGDSALYLCASSEGNGNQPQHFGDGTRLSIL.

The chain is built from TRBV19 and TRBJ2-2, with TRBD1 as a possible D gene (5 bases). The V end lost 7 bases, the J end lost 4 bases, and 19 bases lay between the germline ends. The CDR3 runs to 16 residues. Germline V gene lookup returns CDR1 LNHDA and CDR2 SQIVND (reference sequence). CDR3 in amino acids: CASTFSEGAVTGELFF. The CDR3 nucleotides read TGTGCCAGTACCTTCAGTGAAGGGGCAGTCACCGGGGAGCTGTTTTTT.

The CDR3 loop reads CASSSPPGWRLSEAFF. CDR3 coding DNA: TGTGCCAGCAGTTCCCCCCCAGGGTGGAGATTGAGTGAAGCTTTCTTT. V gene TRBV28 combines with J gene TRBJ1-1, with a possible D match to TRBD1 (5 bases). V shed 4 bases and J shed 7 bases, with 22 bases lying between them. CDR1 and CDR2 from the germline V gene are MDHEN and SYDVKM. This CDR3 has 16 amino acids.

This chain links TRBV7-2 with TRBJ2-2; D assignment may be TRBD1 or TRBD2 (5 bases each). The CDR3 contains 15 residues. Germline V gene sequence: CDR1 SGHTA, CDR2 FQGNSA. Trimming removed 2 bases at V and 4 bases at J, with 11 bases between. For the CDR3, the DNA is TGTGCCAGCAGCTTATGGGGGTCTATCACCGGGGAGCTGTTTTTT. It translates to CASSLWGSITGELFF.